This T cell receptor (beta chain) was retrieved from a study of CD8 T cells in ankylosing spondylitis. In its sample, this clonotype was seen many times. The antigen is not known. CDR3 size: 16 residues. Germline values: CDR1 SQVTM, CDR2 ANQGSEA. V gave up 3 bases and J gave up 5 bases; unmatched junction bases: 14. Researchers built TCR beta libraries using quantitative 5'-RACE with molecular barcodes. TCRdb redid the calling of the 5' RACE reads with MiXCR, one entry per CDR3 protein. The profile shows 500,000 or so distinct CDR3 sequences, 5.3% of them singletons. Study-level points and caveats: Disease-linked clones reportedly concentrated significantly in matched ankylosing spondylitis synovial fluid. There was a TCR beta motif, made of several highly homologous variants, that appeared characteristic of ankylosing spondylitis blood. Some motif variants had been reported before (in reactive arthritis synovial fluid and blood). CD8+ disease-linked clones were present at relatively low frequencies in blood.

The clonotype comes from a male donor with ankylosing spondylitis. The rearrangement links TRBV29-1 to TRBJ2-7; 9 bases line up with TRBD1. Sequences were obtained from blood, either unsorted or a sorted T cell fraction (not recorded which). In DNA, the CDR3 is TGCAGCGTTGATGGCAATCCCGGGACAGGGTCCAACGAGCAGTACTTC. Residues: CSVDGNPGTGSNEQYF.